This record covers a single T cell receptor (beta chain). Trimming took 0 bases from V and 6 from J, leaving 15 bases between them. The germline V gene has CDR1 MGHRA and CDR2 YSYEKL. This CDR3 is built from 15 residues. This sample was taken from a study of cytomegalovirus exposure and HLA in healthy donors. The primer mix had 60 Vbeta and 13 Jbeta primers. Sequenced by immunoSEQ multiplex PCR; TCRdb stores in-frame clones only, minus some. The sample records 100,000 to 150,000 clones, 81% being singletons. The rearrangement uses TRBV4-1 and TRBJ2-7, with D tentatively TRBD2 (7 bases). This clonotype originated in a woman between 40 and 50 years old in good health and CMV-seronegative. Specimen: PBMCs. The CDR3 sequence: CASSQDRGGMGEQYF. CDR3 bases: TGCGCCAGCAGCCAAGATAGGGGGGGCATGGGCGAGCAGTACTTC.